Here is one T cell receptor (beta chain) with its context. CDR1 is MGHDK, CDR2 SYGVNS, per germline. The ends lost 3 bases at V and 1 base at J; junction bases unmatched: 3. This CDR3 contains 15 residues. What was amplified from RNA transcripts were TCR beta CDR3 regions. Initially, a first-round RT-PCR of the TCR CDR3 employed the HTBI primer set. Each CDR3 protein gets one entry after TCRdb re-called the multiplex PCR reads with MiXCR. The sample shows 700,000 or so distinct CDR3 sequences, roughly 17% of them seen only once. This sample was taken from a study of T cells in Graves' hyperthyroidism and ophthalmopathy.

This TCR was sampled from a young man with Graves' hyperthyroidism. The chain carries TRBV25-1 and TRBJ2-1; TRBD1 aligns across 7 bases. The sequencing sample was made of blood. CDR3 protein: CASSDAQGSYNEQFF. The CDR3, as DNA: TGTGCCAGCAGTGATGCACAGGGGTCCTACAATGAGCAGTTCTTC.